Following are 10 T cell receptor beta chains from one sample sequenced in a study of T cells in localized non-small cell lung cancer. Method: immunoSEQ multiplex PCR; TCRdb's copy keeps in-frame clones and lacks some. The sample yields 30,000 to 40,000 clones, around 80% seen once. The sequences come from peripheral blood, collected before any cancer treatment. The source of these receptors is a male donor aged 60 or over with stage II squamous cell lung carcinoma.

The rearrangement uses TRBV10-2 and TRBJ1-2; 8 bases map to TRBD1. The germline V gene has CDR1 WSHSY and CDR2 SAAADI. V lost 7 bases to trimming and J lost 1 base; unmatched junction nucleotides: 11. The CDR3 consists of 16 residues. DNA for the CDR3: TGCGCCAGCATCGCGGGCGACAGGGGACTTAACTATGGCTACACCTTC. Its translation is CASIAGDRGLNYGYTF.

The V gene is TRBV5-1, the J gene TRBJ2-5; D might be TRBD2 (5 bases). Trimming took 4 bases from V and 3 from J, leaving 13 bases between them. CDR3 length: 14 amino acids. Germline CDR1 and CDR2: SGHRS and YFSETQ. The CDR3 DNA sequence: TGCGCCAGCAGCCCCCTACCGGGGAAAGAGACCCAGTACTTC. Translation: CASSPLPGKETQYF.

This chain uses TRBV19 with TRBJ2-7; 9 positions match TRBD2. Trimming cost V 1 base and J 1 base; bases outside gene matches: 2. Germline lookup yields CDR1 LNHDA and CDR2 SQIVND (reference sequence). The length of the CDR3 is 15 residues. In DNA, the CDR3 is TGTGCCAGTAGTATAGGCCTAGCGGGGTCCTACGAGCAGTACTTC. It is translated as CASSIGLAGSYEQYF.

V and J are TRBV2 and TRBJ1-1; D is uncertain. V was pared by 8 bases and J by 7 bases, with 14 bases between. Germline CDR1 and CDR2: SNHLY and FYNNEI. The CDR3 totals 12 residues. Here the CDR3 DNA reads TGTGCCAGCGGGATAGGGTCCGATGAAGCTTTCTTT. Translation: CASGIGSDEAFF.

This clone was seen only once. The CDR3 nucleotides read TGTGCCAGTAGTCCCACAGGGGAGACTGAAGCTTTCTTT. It yields the protein CASSPTGETEAFF. The chain uses TRBV19 and TRBJ1-1, with TRBD1 matching over 7 bases. The CDR3 has 13 amino acids. V was pared by 5 bases and J by 5 bases, with 5 bases of the junction left unmatched. Germline CDR1 reads LNHDA; CDR2 reads SQIVND (reference sequence).

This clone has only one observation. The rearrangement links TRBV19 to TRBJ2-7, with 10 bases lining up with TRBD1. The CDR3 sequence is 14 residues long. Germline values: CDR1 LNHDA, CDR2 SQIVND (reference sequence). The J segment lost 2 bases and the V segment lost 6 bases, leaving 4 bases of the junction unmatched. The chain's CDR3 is CASRTGGYPYEQYF. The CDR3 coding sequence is TGTGCCAGTAGGACAGGGGGCTACCCCTACGAGCAGTACTTC. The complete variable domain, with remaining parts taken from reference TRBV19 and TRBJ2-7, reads DGGITQSPKYLFRKEGQNVTLSCEQNLNHDAMYWYRQDPGQGLRLIYYSQIVNDFQKGDIAEGYSVSREKKESFPLTVTSAQKNPTAFYLCASRTGGYPYEQYFGPGTRLTVT.

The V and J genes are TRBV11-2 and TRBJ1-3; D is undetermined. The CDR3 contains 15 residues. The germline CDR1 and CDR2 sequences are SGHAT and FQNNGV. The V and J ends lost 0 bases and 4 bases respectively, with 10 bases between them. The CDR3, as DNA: TGTGCCAGCAGCTTAGACTCGGGCGTCGGAAACACCATATATTTT. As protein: CASSLDSGVGNTIYF.

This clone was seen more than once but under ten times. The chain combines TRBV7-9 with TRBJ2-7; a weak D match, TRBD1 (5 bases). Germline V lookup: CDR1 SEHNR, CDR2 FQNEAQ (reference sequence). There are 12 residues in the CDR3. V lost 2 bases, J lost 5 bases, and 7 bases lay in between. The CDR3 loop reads CASSLSGNEQYF. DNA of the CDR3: TGTGCCAGCAGCTTATCAGGGAACGAGCAGTACTTC.

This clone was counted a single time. CDR3 DNA sequence: TGTGCCAGCAGTGACTCAATCACCGCGGCTTATGGCTACACCTTC. It codes for CASSDSITAAYGYTF. The chain couples TRBV6-4 to TRBJ1-2, with D unresolved. The ends were cut back, 0 bases at V and 5 bases at J, with 13 bases in the middle. CDR1 is MRHNA, CDR2 SNTAGT, per germline. The CDR3 is 15 residues long.

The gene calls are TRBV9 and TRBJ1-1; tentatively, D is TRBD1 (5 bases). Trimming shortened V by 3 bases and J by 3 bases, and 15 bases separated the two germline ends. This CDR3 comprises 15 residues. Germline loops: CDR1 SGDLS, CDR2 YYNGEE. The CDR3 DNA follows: TGTGCCAGCAGCGCCCGGAAGGGGAGGGACACTGAAGCTTTCTTT. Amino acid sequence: CASSARKGRDTEAFF.